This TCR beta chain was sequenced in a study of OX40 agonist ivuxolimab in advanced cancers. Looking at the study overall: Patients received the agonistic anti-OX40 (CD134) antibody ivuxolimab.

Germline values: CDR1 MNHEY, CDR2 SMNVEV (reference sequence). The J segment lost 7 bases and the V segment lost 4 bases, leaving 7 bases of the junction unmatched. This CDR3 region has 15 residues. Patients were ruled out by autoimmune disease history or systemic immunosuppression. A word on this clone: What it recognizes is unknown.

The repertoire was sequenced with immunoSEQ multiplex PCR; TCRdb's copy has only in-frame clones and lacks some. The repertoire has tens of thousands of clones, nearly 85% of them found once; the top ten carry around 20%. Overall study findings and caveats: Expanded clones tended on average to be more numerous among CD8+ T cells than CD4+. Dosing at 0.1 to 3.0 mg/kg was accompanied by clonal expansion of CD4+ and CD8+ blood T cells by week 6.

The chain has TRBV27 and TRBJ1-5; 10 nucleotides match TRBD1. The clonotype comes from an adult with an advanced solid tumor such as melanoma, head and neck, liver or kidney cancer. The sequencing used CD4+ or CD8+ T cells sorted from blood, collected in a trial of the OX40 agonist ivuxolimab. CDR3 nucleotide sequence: TGTGCCAGCAGTTCCTACCGGGACAGGGGACAGCCCCAGCATTTT. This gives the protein CASSSYRDRGQPQHF.